The clone carrying this T cell receptor (beta chain) occurred once. The data stem from a study of blood T cell repertoires in COVID-19. Repertoires were generated with immunoSEQ multiplex PCR, while TCRdb's copy carries only in-frame clones and drops some. The sample has some 80,000 clones, under 85% seen once. The CDR3 contains 16 residues. CDR1 is SGHRS, CDR2 YFSETQ, per germline. The germline V and J ends were trimmed by 3 bases and 4 bases, with 19 bases remaining between them. Specimen: peripheral blood. This clonotype was obtained from a human donor in a cohort sampled during active COVID-19. This chain uses TRBV5-1 with TRBJ1-2, with a possible D match to TRBD1 (6 bases). CDR3 nucleotide sequence: TGCGCCAGCAGCTCAACAGGGCCCCCCCAAAGCTATGGCTACACCTTC. Its translation: CASSSTGPPQSYGYTF.